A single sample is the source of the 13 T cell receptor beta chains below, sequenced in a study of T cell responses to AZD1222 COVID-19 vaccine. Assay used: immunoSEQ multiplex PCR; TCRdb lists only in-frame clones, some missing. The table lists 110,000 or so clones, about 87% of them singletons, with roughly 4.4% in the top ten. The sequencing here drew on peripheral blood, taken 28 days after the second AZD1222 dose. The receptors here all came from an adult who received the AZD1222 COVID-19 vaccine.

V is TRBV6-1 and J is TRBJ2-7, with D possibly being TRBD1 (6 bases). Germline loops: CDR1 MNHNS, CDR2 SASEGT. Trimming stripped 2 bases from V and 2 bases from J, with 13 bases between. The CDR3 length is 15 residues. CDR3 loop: CASSERAGEPYEQYF. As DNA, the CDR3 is TGTGCCAGCAGTGAAAGGGCAGGGGAACCCTACGAGCAGTACTTC.

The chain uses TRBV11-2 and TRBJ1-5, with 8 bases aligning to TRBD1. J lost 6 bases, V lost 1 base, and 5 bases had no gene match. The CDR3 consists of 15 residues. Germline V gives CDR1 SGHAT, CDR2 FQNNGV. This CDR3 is CASSLGQGTGQPQHF. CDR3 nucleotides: TGTGCCAGCAGCTTAGGACAGGGGACCGGTCAGCCCCAGCATTTT.

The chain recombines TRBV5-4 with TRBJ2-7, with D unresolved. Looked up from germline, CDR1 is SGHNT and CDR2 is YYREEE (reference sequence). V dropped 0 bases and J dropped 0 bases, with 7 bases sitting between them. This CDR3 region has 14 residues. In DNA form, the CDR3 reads TGTGCCAGCAGCTTGGGTGTGGTCTCCTACGAGCAGTACTTC. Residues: CASSLGVVSYEQYF.

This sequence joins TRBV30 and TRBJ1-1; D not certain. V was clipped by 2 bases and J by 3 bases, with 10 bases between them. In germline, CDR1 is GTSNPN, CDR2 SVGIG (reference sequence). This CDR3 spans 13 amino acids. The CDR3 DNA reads TGTGCCTGGAGTCGAGACAAAGACACTGAAGCTTTCTTT. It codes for CAWSRDKDTEAFF.

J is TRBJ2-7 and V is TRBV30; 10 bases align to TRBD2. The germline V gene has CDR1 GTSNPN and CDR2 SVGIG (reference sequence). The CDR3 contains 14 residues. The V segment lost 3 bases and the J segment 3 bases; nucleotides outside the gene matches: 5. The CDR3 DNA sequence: TGTGCCTGGAGGGCTAGCGGGAGTGGCTACGAGCAGTACTTC. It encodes CAWRASGSGYEQYF.

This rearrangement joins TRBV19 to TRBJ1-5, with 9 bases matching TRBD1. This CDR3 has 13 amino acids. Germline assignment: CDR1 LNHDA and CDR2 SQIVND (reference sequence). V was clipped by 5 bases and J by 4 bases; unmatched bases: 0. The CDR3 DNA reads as TGTGCCAGTAGTGGGACAGGGAATCAGCCCCAGCATTTT. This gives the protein CASSGTGNQPQHF.

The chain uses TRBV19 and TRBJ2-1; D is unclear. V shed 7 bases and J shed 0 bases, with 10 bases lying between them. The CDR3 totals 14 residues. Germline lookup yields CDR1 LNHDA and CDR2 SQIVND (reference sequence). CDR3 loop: CASTPMGSYNEQFF. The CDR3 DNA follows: TGTGCCAGTACCCCGATGGGCTCCTACAATGAGCAGTTCTTC.

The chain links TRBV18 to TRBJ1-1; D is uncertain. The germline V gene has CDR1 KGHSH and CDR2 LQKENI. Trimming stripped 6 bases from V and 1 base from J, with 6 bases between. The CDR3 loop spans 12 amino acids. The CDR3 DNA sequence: TGTGCCAGCTCTACACCGAACACTGAAGCTTTCTTT. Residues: CASSTPNTEAFF.

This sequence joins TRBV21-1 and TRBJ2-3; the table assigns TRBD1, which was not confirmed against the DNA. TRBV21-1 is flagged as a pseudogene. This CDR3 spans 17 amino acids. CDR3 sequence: CASKGQGGQRPTDTQYF. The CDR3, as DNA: TGTGCCAGCAAGGGACAGGGAGGGCAGAGGCCGACAGATACGCAGTATTTT.

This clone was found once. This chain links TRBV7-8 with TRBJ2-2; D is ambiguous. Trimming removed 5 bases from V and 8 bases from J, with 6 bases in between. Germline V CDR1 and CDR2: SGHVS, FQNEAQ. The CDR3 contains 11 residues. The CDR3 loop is CASSPTGELFF. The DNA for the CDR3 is TGTGCCAGCAGCCCGACGGGGGAGCTGTTTTTT.

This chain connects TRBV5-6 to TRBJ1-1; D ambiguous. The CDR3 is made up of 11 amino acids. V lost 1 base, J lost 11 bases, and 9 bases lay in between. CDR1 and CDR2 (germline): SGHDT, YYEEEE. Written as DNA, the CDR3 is TGTGCCAGCAGCTTGAGTGGGCGGGCTTTCTTT. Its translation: CASSLSGRAFF.

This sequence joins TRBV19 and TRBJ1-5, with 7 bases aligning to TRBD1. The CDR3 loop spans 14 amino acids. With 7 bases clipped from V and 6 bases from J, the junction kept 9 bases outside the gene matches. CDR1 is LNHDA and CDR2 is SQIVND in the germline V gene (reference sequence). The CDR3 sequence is CASKTGNLGQPQHF. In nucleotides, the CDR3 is TGTGCCAGTAAGACAGGGAATCTGGGTCAGCCCCAGCATTTT.

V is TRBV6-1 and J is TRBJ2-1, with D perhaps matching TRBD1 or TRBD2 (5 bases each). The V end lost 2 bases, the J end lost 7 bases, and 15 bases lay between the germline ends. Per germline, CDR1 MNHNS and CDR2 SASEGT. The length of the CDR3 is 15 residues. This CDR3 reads CASSERDGLGNEQFF. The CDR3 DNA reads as TGTGCCAGCAGTGAACGGGACGGATTAGGTAATGAGCAGTTCTTC.